The 13 T cell receptor beta chains below all came from one sample that was sequenced in a study of Ad26.COV2.S vaccination and SARS-CoV-2 variants (dated by TCRdb to the early 2020s). The protocol used for the library was the immunoSEQ multiplex PCR assay. In TCRdb, the immuneACCESS table is reduced to in-frame sequences with V and J assigned. These tables do not hold every clone; where another copy was compared, an unresolved V gene accounts for under half, and the others remain unexplained. This sample has about 460,000 clones in its table, and nearly 90% of those were observed once. In total, the top ten clones hold under 2% of the sample. The treatment or condition tag for this specimen amounts to: over 15 received Ad26.COV2.S at low or high dose, single or two shots; about 5 received placebo; per-sample allocation not given. Repertoires of vaccine and placebo recipients were sequenced from samples collected on day 63 after the first injection.

The sample was peripheral blood, taken in a trial of Ad26.COV2.S vaccine versus placebo. The receptor set was obtained from a person aged 18-60 years who received the Ad26.COV2.S COVID-19 vaccine or a placebo.

V is TRBV5-6 and J is TRBJ1-3, with D unclear. The CDR3 runs to 17 residues. CDR1 is SGHDT and CDR2 is YYEEEE in the germline V gene. Trimming took 2 bases from V and 0 from J, leaving 15 bases between them. In nucleotides, the CDR3 is TGTGCCAGCAGCTTATCCGGATTACATCCCTCTGGAAACACCATATATTTT. Its translation: CASSLSGLHPSGNTIYF.

This CDR3 reads CASSLSSRSRGSGELFF. CDR3 DNA: TGCGCCAGCAGCTTGTCGTCCCGAAGCAGGGGGAGCGGGGAGCTGTTTTTT. V is TRBV5-1 and J is TRBJ2-2; 7 bases match TRBD1. V lost 1 base to trimming and J lost 7 bases; unmatched junction nucleotides: 13. Germline V gives CDR1 SGHRS, CDR2 YFSETQ. This CDR3 region has 17 residues.

The chain carries TRBV2 and TRBJ2-1; possible D gene TRBD2, 5 bases. The CDR3 is made up of 15 amino acids. V dropped 6 bases and J dropped 8 bases, with 20 bases sitting between them. Germline loops: CDR1 SNHLY, CDR2 FYNNEI. The chain's CDR3 is CASSAPSGAVYEQFF. CDR3 sequence (DNA): TGTGCCAGCAGCGCACCGAGCGGAGCCGTATATGAGCAGTTCTTC.

The CDR3 region is CASSLVGYISYNEQFF. CDR3 DNA: TGTGCCAGCAGCTTAGTTGGTTATATCTCCTACAATGAGCAGTTCTTC. The chain combines TRBV11-2 with TRBJ2-1; D is unresolved. This CDR3 contains 16 residues. V lost 1 base, J lost 0 bases, and 10 bases lay in between. Germline CDR1 SGHAT, CDR2 FQNNGV.

The V and J genes are TRBV19 and TRBJ2-3; 7 nucleotides match TRBD2. The CDR3 consists of 16 residues. Germline CDR1 is LNHDA and CDR2 is SQIVND (reference sequence). Unmatched junction bases numbered 14, after V lost 6 bases and J lost 5 bases. CDR3 DNA: TGTGCCAGTAGATCCCCCGGAGGGACGGGAGGAGATACGCAGTATTTT. It encodes CASRSPGGTGGDTQYF.

This clone was counted once. The J gene is TRBJ2-7, the V gene TRBV16; 7 bases agree with TRBD2. There are 14 residues in the CDR3. Germline-derived CDR1 and CDR2 are KGHSY and FQNENV. V shed 4 bases and J 0 bases; nucleotides not matched to a gene: 3. CDR3 loop: CASSRGGISYEQYF. Written as DNA, the CDR3 is TGTGCCAGCAGCCGGGGGGGGATCTCCTACGAGCAGTACTTC.

Notes on this clone: Other DNA variants within this sample encode the same CDR3. V is TRBV6-5 and J is TRBJ2-7; possible D gene TRBD1, 5 bases. This CDR3 comprises 13 residues. Germline loops: CDR1 MNHEY, CDR2 SVGAGI. Trimming took 6 bases from V and 0 from J, leaving 9 bases between them. The CDR3 reads CASRAGLSYEQYF. The CDR3 DNA follows: TGTGCCAGCAGGGCAGGGCTCTCCTACGAGCAGTACTTC.

This chain connects TRBV19 to TRBJ1-1; unclear D gene. This CDR3 contains 16 residues. Trimming removed 5 bases from V and 4 bases from J, with 20 bases in between. Per the germline V gene, CDR1 is LNHDA and CDR2 is SQIVND (reference sequence). The CDR3 protein is CASSPTEGKRSTEAFF. The CDR3 region has the DNA TGTGCCAGTAGTCCGACGGAGGGAAAAAGGAGCACTGAAGCTTTCTTT.

V gene TRBV11-2 combines with J gene TRBJ1-1, with D perhaps TRBD1 (6 bases). Trimming took 8 bases from V and 7 from J, leaving 20 bases between them. The CDR3 covers 14 residues. Germline V lookup: CDR1 SGHAT, CDR2 FQNNGV. The DNA for the CDR3 is TGTGCCAGCGGGCCCGGCCAGGGGAGGAATGAAGCTTTCTTT. Translating it yields CASGPGQGRNEAFF.

This sequence joins TRBV19 and TRBJ1-1, with D uncertain. The CDR3 has 13 residues. Germline CDR1 reads LNHDA; CDR2 reads SQIVND (reference sequence). Trimming pared 6 bases from V and 4 bases from J, leaving 12 bases between. The DNA for the CDR3 is TGTGCCAGTAGACAACAGAGTTCCACTGAAGCTTTCTTT. Encoded protein: CASRQQSSTEAFF.

J is TRBJ2-2 and V is TRBV11-2, with D possibly being TRBD1 (7 bases). CDR3 length: 13 residues. Trimming left V 5 bases short and J 7 bases short, with 11 bases between. The germline gives CDR1 SGHAT, CDR2 FQNNGV. The CDR3 loop is CASSAQGGGELFF. The DNA of the CDR3 is TGTGCCAGCAGCGCCCAGGGGGGCGGGGAGCTGTTTTTT.

V is TRBV19 and J is TRBJ1-3, with D unresolved. Germline V gives CDR1 LNHDA, CDR2 SQIVND (reference sequence). The CDR3 has 16 amino acids. The V gene lost 3 bases and the J gene lost 0 bases, with 12 bases spanning the gap. The CDR3 spells CASSISHGNSGNTIYF. The CDR3 DNA reads TGTGCCAGTAGTATTTCCCATGGAAACTCTGGAAACACCATATATTTT.

This clone occurred once. The chain links TRBV5-4 to TRBJ2-3; D possibly uses TRBD1 or TRBD2 (5 bases each). Between the trimmed V and J ends, which lost 4 bases and 4 bases, there was a span of 16 bases. The CDR3 consists of 15 residues. The germline V gene has CDR1 SGHNT and CDR2 YYREEE (reference sequence). The DNA of the CDR3 is TGTGCCAGCAGCCCATGGGGCGGAGGCGCAGATACGCAGTATTTT. Its translation is CASSPWGGGADTQYF.